The entry below gives a single TCR beta chain sequence along with its context. The target of this receptor is not known. No base quality values were provided; no much bigger clone lies one nucleotide off. The sample belongs to a study of OX40 agonist ivuxolimab in advanced cancers. Background for the entire study: Ivuxolimab was an agonistic, fully human IgG2 monoclonal antibody directed against OX40 (CD134), a costimulatory receptor. Among the approximately 50 dose-escalation patients, 19 had hepatocellular carcinoma, approximately 15 melanoma, 9 renal cell carcinoma and 9 head and neck cancer. Intravenous ivuxolimab was administered to patients every 2 weeks at six dose levels: 0.01, 0.1, 0.3, 1.5, 3 and 10 mg/kg. Partial responses were achieved by three dose-escalation patients, of whom one had hepatocellular carcinoma and two had cutaneous melanoma. In the dose-escalation cohort, around four fifths of patients were male, and the mean age was roughly 60 years with a range of roughly 23 to 79. The purpose of peripheral TCRbeta sequencing was to test whether ivuxolimab changed TCR sequence diversity and led to clonal T-cell expansion. Patients were allowed to have had prior anti-PD-1, anti-PD-L1 or anti-CTLA-4 therapy, and roughly two fifths of the dose-escalation patients had been treated with checkpoint inhibitors. The monotherapy dose-escalation portion (N ≈ 52 patients) of the phase I ivuxolimab trial is reported in the paper.

Findings and caveats that apply to the study as a whole: At doses of 0.1 to 3.0 mg/kg, clonal expansion of both CD4+ and CD8+ T cells in blood was seen between baseline and week 6. The antigen specificity of the clonally expanded peripheral T cells was not determined. After ivuxolimab, CD8+ T cells had more expanded clones than CD4+ T cells on average. In the 0.1-3.0 mg/kg groups, partial responders were among the patients with the lowest normalized peripheral clonal expansion, particularly in CD8+ T cells. Low levels of normalized T-cell clonal expansion were also seen in some nonresponding patients.

Patients with autoimmune disease history or receiving systemic immunosuppression were excluded from the trial. In every dose cohort, peripheral blood was drawn for TCR sequencing at baseline, cycle 4 day 1, and cycle 7 day 1. Samples were obtained from an open-label, multicenter, first-in-human phase I dose-escalation trial of ivuxolimab. Adults with locally advanced or metastatic melanoma, renal cell, hepatocellular, or head and neck squamous cell carcinoma were enrolled in the trial. Before TCR sequencing, CD4+ T cells and CD8+ T cells were sorted from peripheral blood as separate populations. To sequence the TCRbeta CDR3 region, genomic DNA was isolated from the sorted cells. TCRbeta CDR3 regions were sequenced using the immunoSEQ Assay. TCRdb holds this immuneACCESS table with in-frame rearrangements only. Some clones are missing; in checked studies, unresolved V genes explain under half, and the rest has no known cause. Within this sample are some 76,000 clones, with over 75% of them counted one time only. Under 8.5% of the sample rests with the top ten.

The junction shows trimming of 2 bases on V and 0 bases on J, plus 13 bases between the germline ends. The CDR3 measures 17 amino acids from cysteine to phenylalanine. Of all the DNA, just the CDR3 is kept, 51 bases in frame from base 1. Looking up the germline V gene yields CDR1 KGHSH and CDR2 LQKENI. This sequence uses TRBV18 and TRBJ2-2; the D region is possibly TRBD1 or TRBD2, each matching across 5 bases. This sequence was found in an adult with an advanced solid tumor such as melanoma, head and neck, liver or kidney cancer. Sequencing used CD4+ or CD8+ T cells sorted from blood, obtained in a trial of the OX40 agonist ivuxolimab. The CDR3 sequence is CASSPSAGTANTGELFF. In nucleotides, the sequence is TGTGCCAGCTCACCAAGTGCCGGGACCGCGAACACCGGGGAGCTGTTTTTT.